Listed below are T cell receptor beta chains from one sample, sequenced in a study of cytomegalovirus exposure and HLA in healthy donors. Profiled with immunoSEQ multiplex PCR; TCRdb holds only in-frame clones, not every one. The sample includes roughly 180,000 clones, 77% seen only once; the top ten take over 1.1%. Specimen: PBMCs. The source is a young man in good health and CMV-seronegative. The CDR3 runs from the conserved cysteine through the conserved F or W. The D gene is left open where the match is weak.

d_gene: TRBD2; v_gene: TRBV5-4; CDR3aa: CASSPRLAGYNEQFF
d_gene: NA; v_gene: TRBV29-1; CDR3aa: CSVVHLTPSFRYEGRGHEQFF
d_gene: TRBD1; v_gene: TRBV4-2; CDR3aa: CASSQEGRGDTEAFF
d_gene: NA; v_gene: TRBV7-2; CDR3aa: CASSYNRYNEQFF
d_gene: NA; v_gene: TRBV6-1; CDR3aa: CASGGHRVRGYGYTF
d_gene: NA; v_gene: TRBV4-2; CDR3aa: CASSQGDSSYEQYF
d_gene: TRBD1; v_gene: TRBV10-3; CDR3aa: CATAKQGAATNYGYTF
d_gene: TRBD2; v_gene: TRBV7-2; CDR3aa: CASSLRTSGGSVYEQFF
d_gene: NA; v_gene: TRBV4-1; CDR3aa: CASSQAAGGGEQFF
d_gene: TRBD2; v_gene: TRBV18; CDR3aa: CASSPGLAYEQYF
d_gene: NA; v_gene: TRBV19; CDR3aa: CASSGQGHTDTQYF
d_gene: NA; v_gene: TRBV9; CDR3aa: CASSVDDRGSTDTQYF
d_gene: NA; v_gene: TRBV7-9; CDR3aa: CASSHAQTGSYEQYF
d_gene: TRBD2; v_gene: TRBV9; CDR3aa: CASSVTGTSGSYEQYF
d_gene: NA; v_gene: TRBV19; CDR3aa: CASSIPREGAGHSPLHF
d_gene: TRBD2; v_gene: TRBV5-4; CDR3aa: CASSLAGAGGLRETQYF
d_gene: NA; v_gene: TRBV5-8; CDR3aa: CASSLARGAAAEAFF
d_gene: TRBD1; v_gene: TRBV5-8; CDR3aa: CASSYSGTGSTEAFF
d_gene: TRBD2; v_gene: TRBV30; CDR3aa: CAWSVREAGAWKETQYF
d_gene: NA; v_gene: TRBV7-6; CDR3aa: CASSLVGLAQETQYF
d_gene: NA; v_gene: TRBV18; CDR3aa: CASSPIQGKGHEQYF
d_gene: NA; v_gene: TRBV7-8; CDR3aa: CASSLSFYSTEAFF
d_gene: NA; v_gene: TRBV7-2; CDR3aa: CASSFLGPKNIQYF
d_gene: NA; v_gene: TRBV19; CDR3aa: CASSTHNRNTEAFF
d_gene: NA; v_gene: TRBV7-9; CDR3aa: CASSSSLDLAKNIQYF
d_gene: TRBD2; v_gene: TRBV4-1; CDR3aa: CASSFVPAGAGRQETQYF
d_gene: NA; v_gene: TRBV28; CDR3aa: CASSFLPGFSGANVLTF
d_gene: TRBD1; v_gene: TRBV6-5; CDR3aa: CASSSGGFGNTIYF
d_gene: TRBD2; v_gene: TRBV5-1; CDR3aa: CASSLGIAGEAYEQYF
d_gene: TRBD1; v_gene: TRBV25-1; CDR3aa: CASSELGGTENSPLHF
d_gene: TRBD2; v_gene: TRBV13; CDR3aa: CASSLGLAGGTTDTQYF
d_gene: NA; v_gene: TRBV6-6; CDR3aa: CASSHGGSGNTIYF
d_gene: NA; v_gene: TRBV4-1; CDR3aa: CASSQDPLALDVGSDTQYF
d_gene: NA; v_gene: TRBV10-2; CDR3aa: CASSEVGQGSSPLHF
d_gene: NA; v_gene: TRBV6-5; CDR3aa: CASSYSWGTYNEQFF
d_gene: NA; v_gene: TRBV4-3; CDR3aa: CASSQDRANEQFF
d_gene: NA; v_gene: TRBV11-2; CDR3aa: CASSLGGWGANNEQFF
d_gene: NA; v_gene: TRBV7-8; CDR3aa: CASSLRVGALFYGYTF
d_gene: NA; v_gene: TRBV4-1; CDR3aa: CASSQDRDIPEKLFF
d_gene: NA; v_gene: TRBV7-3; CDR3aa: CASSFGGGGNEQYF
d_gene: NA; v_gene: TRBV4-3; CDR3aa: CASSQEVSNQPQHF
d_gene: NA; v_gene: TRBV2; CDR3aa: CASSRQGNEQFF
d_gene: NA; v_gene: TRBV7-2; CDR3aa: CASSFLPELNEQFF
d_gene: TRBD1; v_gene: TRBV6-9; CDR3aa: CASGHRGHTDTQYF
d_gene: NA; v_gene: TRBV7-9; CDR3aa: CASSLGGRRYYEQYF
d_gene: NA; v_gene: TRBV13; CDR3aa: CASSLSSSLTNYGYTF
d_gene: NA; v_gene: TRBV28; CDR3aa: CASSLTGDRETQYF
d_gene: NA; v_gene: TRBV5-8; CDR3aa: CASSLDRGRRTEAFF
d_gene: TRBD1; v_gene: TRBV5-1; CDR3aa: CASSLARDRILNEQFF
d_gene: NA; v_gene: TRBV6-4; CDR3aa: CASRAPNTGELFF
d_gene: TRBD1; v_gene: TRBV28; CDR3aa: CASSLSGQGMGRDTEAFF
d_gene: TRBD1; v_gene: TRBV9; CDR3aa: CASSPRQGTITDTQYF
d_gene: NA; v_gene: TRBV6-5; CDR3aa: CASSYSRGHGYTF
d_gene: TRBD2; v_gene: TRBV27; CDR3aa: CASSFGLAANYEQYF
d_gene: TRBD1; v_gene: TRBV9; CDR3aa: CASGQGARNEQFF
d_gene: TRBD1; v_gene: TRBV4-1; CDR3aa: CASSPGTGAGEAFF
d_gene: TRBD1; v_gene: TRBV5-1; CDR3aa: CASSISGGTVNEQFF
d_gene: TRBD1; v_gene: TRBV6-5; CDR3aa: CASSQYRGGQPQHF
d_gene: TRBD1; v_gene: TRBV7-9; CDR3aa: CASSSGQGWVLGIQYF
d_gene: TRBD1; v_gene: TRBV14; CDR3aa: CASSQLDRVYGYTF